This T cell receptor (beta chain) was identified during a study of T cell changes during pregnancy in multiple sclerosis. TCRdb's table, derived via immunoSEQ multiplex PCR, lists solely in-frame clones and lacks some. The repertoire consists of 40,000 to 60,000 clones, with roughly nine tenths occurring once and the leading ten covering 1.5%. CDR3 length equals 17 residues. Germline V gene sequence: CDR1 SEHNR, CDR2 FQNEAQ (reference sequence). V was clipped by 5 bases and J by 2 bases, with 20 bases between them. The V gene is TRBV7-9, the J gene TRBJ2-3; possible D gene TRBD2, 6 bases. The sequence came from a female donor in good health, enrolled as a control in a pregnancy study. This specimen consisted of peripheral blood, obtained in the first trimester of pregnancy. For the CDR3, the DNA is TGTGCCAGCAGCCTAGGGTCGGGAGTGCCGAACACAGATACGCAGTATTTT. Protein: CASSLGSGVPNTDTQYF.